This T cell receptor beta chain was sequenced during a study of siplizumab effects on memory and regulatory T cells (dated by TCRdb to between 2019 and 2020). Regarding the complete study: Across fewer than ten responder-stimulator pairs, mixed lymphocyte reactions were run in pairs, one with siplizumab at 1 ug/mL and one without drug. The study examined how the anti-CD2 antibody siplizumab affects alloreactive T-cell subsets in allogeneic mixed lymphocyte reactions built from human PBMCs.

For 5 to 7 days, cells in the mixed lymphocyte reaction were kept in coculture at 37 degrees C. Responder PBMCs were labelled with CFSE and stimulator PBMCs were labelled with Violet Dye, after which the responder and stimulator PBMCs were mixed at a 1:1 ratio. Sorted unstimulated T cells and proliferating T cells recovered from mixed lymphocyte reactions were subjected to TCRbeta CDR3 sequencing. Fresh whole blood from some eleven HLA-typed healthy donors was used to isolate PBMCs. Proliferating CFSE-low responder T cells were FACS-sorted after the mixed lymphocyte reaction for TCR sequencing. Libraries were made using the immunoSEQ multiplex PCR assay. Roughly 10^5 TCR templates per sample were assayed on the deep sequencing platform. Genomic DNA extracted from sorted T cells was used for TCRbeta CDR3 sequencing. Per the authors' processing: The R programming language was used for clonal analysis of the TCRbeta CDR3 data. Unstimulated samples were compared with post-reaction CFSE-low samples to define alloreactive CD4+ and CD8+ clones. Regulatory or non-regulatory origin of alloreactive CD4+ clones was assigned by matching sequences to the sorted unstimulated Treg and non-Treg repertoires. Sourced from immuneACCESS, this table was stored by TCRdb with only in-frame sequences that have V and J called. A share of the clones is absent; for the studies checked, an unresolved V gene accounts for under half, and the remainder has no known explanation. From that table come the V and J calls and clone size; the DNA was used to work out D and trimming. Counted in this sample were about 13,000 clones; 40% of them appeared once. 10% of the sample belongs to the ten largest clones.

Summary of the overall study and its limitations: A naive or memory phenotype could not be assigned to roughly 80-95% of proliferating CD4+ or CD8+ clones. The suppressive function of proliferating Tregs from siplizumab cultures was not functionally confirmed. Sequences below about 10^-5 frequency were poorly captured, so only a minor fraction of alloreactive clones could be mapped to unstimulated subsets. Greater diversity appeared to be present in unstimulated naive T cells than in memory T cells, and a substantial contribution to the alloresponse seemed to be made by naive cells. The cumulative frequency of alloreactive sequences traceable to unstimulated CD4+ memory T cells was significantly reduced by siplizumab. In reactions with siplizumab, an average of about 69% of mappable alloreactive CD4+ clones were Treg-derived, compared with 26.9% in control reactions.

In the case of this clone: The antigen this receptor binds is unknown. Base quality data are lacking; no much larger clone is found one base away.

V is cut by 4 bases and J by 3 bases, and the space between the germline ends is 9 bases. Inclusive of the bounding cysteine and phenylalanine, the CDR3 is 13 residues long. Only CDR3 DNA is held: 39 bases, read in frame from base 1. The origin of this receptor is a human donor in good health; the cells came from an allogeneic mixed lymphocyte reaction. The chain is made from TRBV6-7 and TRBJ1-1; TRBD1 might be the D gene, on 5 matching bases. TRBV6-7 is designated an ORF whose function remains uncertain. Sequencing was done on a sample of CFSE-low (dividing) CD8+ T cells sorted from an allogeneic mixed lymphocyte reaction. This receptor has the CDR3 CASSFGADTEAFF. The sequenced DNA is TGTGCCAGCAGTTTCGGGGCCGACACTGAAGCTTTCTTT.